Below are 16 T cell receptor beta chains sequenced from a single sample in a study of patients and donors after allogeneic stem cell transplantation. TCRdb analysed the RT-PCR reads with MiXCR anew, one entry per CDR3 protein. The sample includes around 1,600 distinct CDR3 sequences, approximately 22% of them seen just once. Material: blood, either unsorted or a sorted T cell fraction (not recorded which). All receptors derive from a human donor who was either an allogeneic HSCT recipient or a stem cell or donor lymphocyte infusion donor (not recorded which). It is not recorded whose cells these are; they may come from a transplant donor.

V and J are TRBV2 and TRBJ2-5, with 10 positions matching TRBD1. CDR3 length equals 15 residues. V shed 5 bases and J 4 bases; nucleotides not matched to a gene: 7. Germline V gene data show CDR1 as SNHLY and CDR2 as FYNNEI. CDR3 bases: TGTGCCAGCAGTTACCAGGGACAGGGGACAGAGACCCAGTACTTC. Translating gives CASSYQGQGTETQYF.

The chain carries TRBV5-1 and TRBJ1-6; D is unclear. CDR3 length: 15 amino acids. The V end was cut by 0 bases, the J end by 5 bases, with 9 bases between. The germline V gene encodes CDR1 SGHRS and CDR2 YFSETQ. The CDR3 DNA follows: TGCGCCAGCAGCTTGGTGGCTGTCGATAATTCACCCCTCCACTTT. This codes for CASSLVAVDNSPLHF.

This clonotype is medium-sized within its sample. This chain connects TRBV7-9 to TRBJ2-3; D may match TRBD1 or TRBD2 (5 bases each). Germline V gene sequence: CDR1 SEHNR, CDR2 FQNEAQ (reference sequence). Trimming shortened V by 5 bases and J by 5 bases, and 11 bases separated the two germline ends. The CDR3 covers 13 residues. This CDR3 reads CASSPGTGDTQYF. Here the CDR3 DNA reads TGTGCCAGCAGCCCCGGGACGGGAGATACGCAGTATTTT.

This rearrangement joins TRBV3-1 to TRBJ2-2; D ambiguous. The V and J ends lost 1 base and 6 bases respectively, with 6 bases between them. The germline CDR1 and CDR2 sequences are LGHDT and YNNKEL (reference sequence). The CDR3 runs to 13 residues. This chain's CDR3 is CASSQVGPGELFF. The DNA for the CDR3 is TGTGCCAGCAGCCAAGTAGGTCCCGGGGAGCTGTTTTTT.

Judged by abundance, this clonotype is large. The V gene is TRBV5-1, the J gene TRBJ2-7; the match to TRBD1 covers 8 bases. The V gene end was trimmed by 0 bases and the J gene end by 7 bases; junction bases not matched to a gene: 3. CDR3 length equals 13 residues. Germline CDR1 is SGHRS and CDR2 is YFSETQ. The CDR3 is CASSLGTGREQYF. CDR3 bases: TGCGCCAGCAGCTTGGGGACAGGGAGGGAGCAGTACTTC.

This clonotype is labeled as large (0.1 to 1%). Here the CDR3 DNA reads TGCGCCAGCAGCTTGGGTAGCGCCAATTTTGATACGCAGTATTTT. Encoded protein: CASSLGSANFDTQYF. The V call is TRBV5-1, the J call TRBJ2-3, with D maybe TRBD2 (5 bases). This CDR3 comprises 15 residues. Germline lookup yields CDR1 SGHRS and CDR2 YFSETQ. Trimming stripped 0 bases from V and 6 bases from J, with 14 bases between.

The chain's CDR3 is CASSLGEAGNTIYF. The CDR3 coding sequence is TGCGCCAGCAGCTTGGGTGAGGCTGGAAACACCATATATTTT. The J gene is TRBJ1-3, the V gene TRBV5-1; D unresolved. The CDR3 sequence is 14 residues long. From germline, CDR1 is SGHRS and CDR2 YFSETQ. V lost 0 bases and J 2 bases, leaving 6 bases between the germline ends.

This chain links TRBV4-1 with TRBJ1-1; 7 nucleotides agree with TRBD1. Germline V CDR1 and CDR2: MGHRA, YSYEKL. The CDR3 has 14 residues. The ends lost 5 bases at V and 5 bases at J; junction bases unmatched: 8. CDR3 DNA: TGCGCCAGCAGCAGGAAGACAGGGCCTACTGAAGCTTTCTTT. Amino acids: CASSRKTGPTEAFF.

This clonotype was observed a few times. V gene TRBV11-2 combines with J gene TRBJ2-2; the match to TRBD2 covers 14 bases. The V segment lost 5 bases and the J segment 4 bases; nucleotides outside the gene matches: 9. CDR3 length equals 18 residues. Germline CDR1 and CDR2: SGHAT and FQNNGV. The CDR3 spells CASSHGLAGGHVTGELFF. As DNA, the CDR3 is TGTGCCAGCAGCCATGGACTAGCGGGAGGTCACGTCACCGGGGAGCTGTTTTTT.

This clonotype turned up a few times. The rearrangement links TRBV7-6 to TRBJ1-6; D is possibly TRBD1 (5 bases). CDR1 is SGHVS, CDR2 FNYEAQ, per germline. V dropped 0 bases and J dropped 10 bases, with 13 bases sitting between them. This CDR3 is 15 amino acids long. CDR3 sequence: CASSLAGQGDSPLHF. In DNA form, the CDR3 reads TGTGCCAGCAGCTTAGCCGGGCAGGGAGACTCACCCCTCCACTTT.

The chain employs TRBV5-1 and TRBJ2-1; TRBD2 is a possible D gene (5 bases). This CDR3 contains 15 residues. The V gene's germline CDR1 is SGHRS and CDR2 YFSETQ. V lost 0 bases to trimming and J lost 0 bases, with 7 bases between them. CDR3 sequence: CASSLGGFSYNEQFF. The CDR3 coding sequence is TGCGCCAGCAGCTTGGGAGGGTTCTCCTACAATGAGCAGTTCTTC.

The rearrangement uses TRBV6-5 and TRBJ1-2; unclear D gene. This CDR3 has 16 amino acids. Germline V CDR1 and CDR2: MNHEY, SVGAGI. Deletions cut 0 bases from V and 2 bases from J, with 13 bases between. In DNA form, the CDR3 reads TGTGCCAGCAGTTACTCGGTTCCCGGAACAAACTATGGCTACACCTTC. Its translation: CASSYSVPGTNYGYTF.

This clonotype is deemed medium-sized. This rearrangement joins TRBV11-2 to TRBJ2-5; 11 bases align to TRBD2. V lost 4 bases to trimming and J lost 2 bases; unmatched junction nucleotides: 6. This CDR3 contains 16 residues. Germline V gene sequence: CDR1 SGHAT, CDR2 FQNNGV. CDR3 sequence reads: CASSSARLAGQETQYF. The CDR3 DNA reads as TGTGCCAGCAGCTCTGCCAGACTAGCGGGACAAGAGACCCAGTACTTC. Full variable domain (missing parts from reference TRBV11-2 and TRBJ2-5): EAGVAQSPRYKIIEKRQSVAFWCNPISGHATLYWYQQILGQGPKLLIQFQNNGVVDDSQLPKDRFSAERLKGVDSTLKIQPAKLEDSAVYLCASSSARLAGQETQYFGPGTRLLVL.

Relative to its sample, this clonotype is large. This chain links TRBV5-1 with TRBJ2-5, with a weak D call TRBD1 (6 bases). Germline CDR1 is SGHRS and CDR2 is YFSETQ. Trimming removed 3 bases at V and 1 base at J, with 13 bases between. This CDR3 is built from 15 residues. CDR3 region: CASSSGQLIQETQYF. The CDR3 coding sequence is TGCGCCAGCAGCTCGGGACAACTGATCCAAGAGACCCAGTACTTC.

The chain joins TRBV11-3 to TRBJ2-1, with 12 bases that match TRBD2. The CDR3 consists of 16 residues. V lost 7 bases and J lost 4; bases outside the gene matches: 8. Germline CDR1 reads SGHNT; CDR2 reads YENEEA. CDR3 DNA: TGTGCCAGCAAGACTAGCGGGAGAACTTTTTACAATGAGCAGTTCTTC. This codes for CASKTSGRTFYNEQFF.

The chain uses TRBV7-7 and TRBJ2-5; D not resolved. CDR3 length: 12 amino acids. Trimming took off 5 bases at V and 0 bases at J, with 4 bases between the two ends. Germline CDR1 reads SSHAT; CDR2 reads FNYEAQ (reference sequence). The CDR3 DNA sequence: TGTGCCAGCAGCGAAAACCAAGAGACCCAGTACTTC. This gives the protein CASSENQETQYF.